This is a list of T cell receptor beta chains from one sample in a study of response to subunit inactivated influenza vaccine. TCRdb used MiXCR to reprocess the RT-PCR reads, holding one entry per CDR3 protein. Here the sample spans about half a million distinct CDR3 sequences, roughly 11% being singletons. Sequencing used PBMCs from blood, obtained roughly 48 days after vaccination. These receptor sequences come from a man aged 50 to 59 who received an inactivated influenza vaccine. The CDR3 runs from the conserved cysteine through the conserved F or W.

V	J	CDR3
TRBV12-3/TRBV12-4	TRBJ1-1	CASTRFTEAFF
TRBV20-1	TRBJ2-2	CSATGQANTGELFF
TRBV20-1	TRBJ2-2	CSAPRGNTGELFF
TRBV28	TRBJ2-7	CASNGQGRPYEQYF
TRBV7-9	TRBJ1-2	CASSFSGLTGDYTF
TRBV7-8	TRBJ1-1	CASSFGASTEAFF
TRBV18	TRBJ2-4	CASSPIPGSYGNIQYF
TRBV14	TRBJ2-1	CASSRSHGLAGGQYNEQFF
TRBV12-3/TRBV12-4	TRBJ2-3	CASKMAGGSSDTQYF
TRBV15	TRBJ2-7	CATSRRDRGPHEQYF
TRBV10-3	TRBJ2-1	CAISVLDGSYNEQFF
TRBV9	TRBJ2-5	CASSGLGGLETQYF
TRBV6-5	TRBJ1-1	CASSNGAREAFF
TRBV28	TRBJ2-7	CASSLSGQGPYEQYF
TRBV10-3	TRBJ2-1	CAISRTSGRAIDEQFF
TRBV12-3/TRBV12-4	TRBJ1-1	CASTHPLARSGTEAFF
TRBV10-3	TRBJ2-1	CAISTGTSGDFYEQFF
TRBV6-1	TRBJ1-6	CASSELPGVNSPLHF